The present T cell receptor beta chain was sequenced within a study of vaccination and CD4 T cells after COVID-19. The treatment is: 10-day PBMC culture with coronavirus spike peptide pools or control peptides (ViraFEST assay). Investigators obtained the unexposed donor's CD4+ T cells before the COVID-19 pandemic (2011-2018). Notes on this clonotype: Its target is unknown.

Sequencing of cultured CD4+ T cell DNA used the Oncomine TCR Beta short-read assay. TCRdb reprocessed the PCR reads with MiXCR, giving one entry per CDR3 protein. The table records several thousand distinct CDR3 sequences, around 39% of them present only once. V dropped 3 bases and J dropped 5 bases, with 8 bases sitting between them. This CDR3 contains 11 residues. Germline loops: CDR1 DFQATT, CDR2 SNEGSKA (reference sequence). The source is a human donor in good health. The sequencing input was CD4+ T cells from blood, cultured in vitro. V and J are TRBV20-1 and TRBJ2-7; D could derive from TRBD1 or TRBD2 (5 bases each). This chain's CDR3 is CSASGAHEQYF. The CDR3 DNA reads TGCAGTGCTAGCGGGGCCCACGAGCAGTACTTC.